Listed here are 23 T cell receptor beta chains from one sample, sequenced in a study of cytomegalovirus exposure and HLA in healthy donors. Produced via immunoSEQ multiplex PCR; TCRdb's table is partial and in-frame only. The table shows more than 110,000 clones, with approximately 84% occurring only once. The material sequenced was PBMCs. The receptors were gathered from a young woman in good health and CMV-seronegative.

This chain links TRBV2 with TRBJ1-2; D is uncertain. The CDR3 sequence is 12 residues long. Trimming pared 3 bases from V and 13 bases from J, leaving 15 bases between. Germline assignment: CDR1 SNHLY and CDR2 FYNNEI. DNA of the CDR3: TGTGCCAGCAGTGACCCCCCCAACGGGTGCACCTTC. This sequence encodes CASSDPPNGCTF.

A single count supports this clone. The chain links TRBV6-6 to TRBJ1-4; TRBD1 agrees at 8 bases. V gave up 6 bases and J gave up 5 bases; unmatched junction bases: 8. The CDR3 contains 15 residues. Germline V gene sequence: CDR1 MNHNY, CDR2 SVGAGI (reference sequence). The DNA of the CDR3 is TGTGCCAGCAGCCTCGACAGGGGCGGCAATGAAAAACTGTTTTTT. Translation: CASSLDRGGNEKLFF.

The gene calls are TRBV11-1 and TRBJ2-3; the match to TRBD1 covers 7 bases. Trimming at V came to 3 bases and at J to 3 bases, leaving 6 bases not matched to a gene. There are 15 residues in the CDR3. Germline values: CDR1 SGHAT, CDR2 FQDESV (reference sequence). CDR3 residues: CASSFPRGQTDTQYF. The CDR3 coding sequence is TGTGCCAGCAGCTTCCCGAGGGGGCAAACAGATACGCAGTATTTT.

The gene calls are TRBV12-5 and TRBJ1-1, with a possible D match to TRBD1 (5 bases). The germline CDR1 and CDR2 sequences are LGHNT and FRNRAP. The CDR3 has 14 residues. The V and J ends lost 2 bases and 8 bases respectively, with 15 bases between them. DNA of the CDR3: TGTGCTAGTGGTTTGTTGGGGGGGGTAGGGGAAGCTTTCTTT. Translated, it gives CASGLLGGVGEAFF.

J is TRBJ1-2 and V is TRBV9; TRBD1 is a possible D gene (6 bases). The CDR3 consists of 15 residues. The V and J ends lost 3 bases and 2 bases respectively, with 14 bases between them. Germline V gene lookup returns CDR1 SGDLS and CDR2 YYNGEE. This CDR3 reads CASSGGGKLNYGYTF. The CDR3 DNA is TGTGCCAGCAGCGGGGGGGGCAAATTAAACTATGGCTACACCTTC.

The J gene is TRBJ2-3, the V gene TRBV5-1, with 9 bases aligning to TRBD2. This CDR3 contains 15 residues. With 10 bases clipped from V and 4 bases from J, the junction kept 13 bases outside the gene matches. Germline V gene data show CDR1 as SGHRS and CDR2 as YFSETQ. In DNA, the CDR3 is TGCGCCCCCTCTGGGATGGGACTAGCTCCAGATACGCAGTATTTT. Protein sequence: CAPSGMGLAPDTQYF.

The J gene is TRBJ1-3, the V gene TRBV5-6, with 9 positions matching TRBD1. The CDR3 length is 15 residues. The germline gives CDR1 SGHDT, CDR2 YYEEEE. Unmatched junction bases numbered 4, after V lost 5 bases and J lost 1 base. The CDR3 bases are TGTGCCAGCAGTGATGACAGGGGGTCTGGAAACACCATATATTTT. Protein product: CASSDDRGSGNTIYF.

This clone was counted between two and nine times. The chain is built from TRBV2 and TRBJ1-5; no firm D call. Germline V gene sequence: CDR1 SNHLY, CDR2 FYNNEI. CDR3 length: 16 amino acids. With 2 bases removed from V and 0 bases from J, the gap between germline ends came to 11 bases. The CDR3 DNA reads TGTGCCAGCAGTGAAATTTTAACTAATAGCAATCAGCCCCAGCATTTT. This codes for CASSEILTNSNQPQHF.

The chain couples TRBV15 to TRBJ1-6; D unclear. Trimming took off 2 bases at V and 11 bases at J, with 13 bases between the two ends. This CDR3 spans 14 amino acids. Germline assignment: CDR1 LNHNV and CDR2 YYDKDF (reference sequence). CDR3 protein: CATSRPPPGPPLHF. The CDR3 DNA is TGTGCCACCAGCAGACCGCCACCCGGTCCACCCCTCCACTTT. Complete variable domain (other parts from reference TRBV15 and TRBJ1-6): DAMVIQNPRYQVTQFGKPVTLSCSQTLNHNVMYWYQQKSSQAPKLLFHYYDKDFNNEADTPDNFQSRRPNTSFCFLDIRSPGLGDTAMYLCATSRPPPGPPLHFGNGTRLTVT.

The chain joins TRBV2 to TRBJ1-1; 12 positions match TRBD1. The CDR3 extends over 15 amino acids. V shed 6 bases, J shed 4 bases, and the junction held 6 bases outside the gene matches. The germline V gene encodes CDR1 SNHLY and CDR2 FYNNEI. The CDR3 DNA is TGTGCCAGCAGCCGGGACAGGGGGCTGGGCACTGAAGCTTTCTTT. Its protein product is CASSRDRGLGTEAFF.

This rearrangement joins TRBV2 to TRBJ1-5; perhaps TRBD1 as D (6 bases). CDR3 length: 16 residues. V lost 4 bases to trimming and J lost 7 bases, with 20 bases between them. CDR1 is SNHLY and CDR2 is FYNNEI in the germline V gene. The CDR3: CASSAQQGKTGQPQHF. DNA for the CDR3: TGTGCCAGCAGTGCCCAACAGGGAAAAACTGGCCAGCCCCAGCATTTT.

The V and J genes are TRBV15 and TRBJ1-5, with 7 bases fitting TRBD1. Germline CDR1 LNHNV, CDR2 YYDKDF (reference sequence). V was pared by 1 base and J by 5 bases, with 5 bases of the junction left unmatched. The CDR3 is 15 amino acids. The CDR3 sequence: CATSRVRQGHQPQHF. CDR3 in DNA: TGTGCCACCAGCAGAGTCCGACAGGGTCATCAGCCCCAGCATTTT.

Details on this clone: Other DNA variants within this sample encode the same CDR3. The chain links TRBV5-1 to TRBJ2-3; D is unresolved. V was shortened by 0 bases and J by 3 bases, with 5 bases between the two germline ends. Germline lookup yields CDR1 SGHRS and CDR2 YFSETQ. The CDR3 has 13 amino acids. CDR3 DNA: TGCGCCAGCAGCTTGGGGCAGACAGATACGCAGTATTTT. It is translated as CASSLGQTDTQYF.

As DNA, the CDR3 is TGTGCCAGTAGTAGGGGACAGGGGGCGGGTTACAATGAGCAGTTCTTC. This codes for CASSRGQGAGYNEQFF. This chain uses TRBV19 with TRBJ2-1, with TRBD1 matching 12 bases. The CDR3 is 16 residues long. Unmatched junction bases numbered 5, after V lost 4 bases and J lost 4 bases. From germline, CDR1 is LNHDA and CDR2 SQIVND (reference sequence).

V and J are TRBV5-1 and TRBJ1-1; D remains ambiguous. The CDR3 loop spans 15 amino acids. The germline V and J ends were trimmed by 0 bases and 0 bases, with 9 bases remaining between them. Germline CDR1 reads SGHRS; CDR2 reads YFSETQ. CDR3 protein: CASSLVVSMNTEAFF. CDR3 nucleotide sequence: TGCGCCAGCAGCTTGGTAGTGAGTATGAACACTGAAGCTTTCTTT.

The V and J genes are TRBV27 and TRBJ1-5; 7 bases map to TRBD1. The CDR3 sequence is 16 residues long. V was clipped by 5 bases and J by 1 base; unmatched bases: 8. The germline V gene has CDR1 MNHEY and CDR2 SMNVEV (reference sequence). CDR3 nucleotides: TGTGCCAGCAGTCGGCACCGGGACAGCAGCAATCAGCCCCAGCATTTT. Translated, it gives CASSRHRDSSNQPQHF.

The chain joins TRBV7-8 to TRBJ2-1, with 15 bases that match TRBD2. Germline assignment: CDR1 SGHVS and CDR2 FQNEAQ. The length of the CDR3 is 19 residues. V lost 3 bases and J lost 6; bases outside the gene matches: 12. The CDR3 DNA sequence: TGTGCCAGCAGCTTTCGGACTAGCGGGGGGGCCCGGGCCGTCAATGAGCAGTTCTTC. Amino acid sequence: CASSFRTSGGARAVNEQFF.

This chain uses TRBV6-1 with TRBJ2-2, with D tentatively TRBD2 (6 bases). This CDR3 contains 16 residues. Per the germline V gene, CDR1 is MNHNS and CDR2 is SASEGT. The V end was cut by 0 bases, the J end by 3 bases, with 11 bases between. In DNA, the CDR3 is TGTGCCAGCAGTGAAGCTCGGAGGGTGGACACCGGGGAGCTGTTTTTT. Protein sequence: CASSEARRVDTGELFF.

J is TRBJ2-5 and V is TRBV4-3; 7 nucleotides align to TRBD1. Trimming removed 4 bases from V and 3 bases from J; junction bases left unmatched: 5. CDR1 is LGHNA and CDR2 is YSLEER in the germline V gene. The CDR3 is 14 amino acids. The CDR3 DNA is TGCGCCAGCAGCCGAATCACAGGGGAAGAGACCCAGTACTTC. Encoded protein: CASSRITGEETQYF.

This sequence joins TRBV18 and TRBJ1-5; D possibly corresponds to TRBD1 (5 bases). CDR1 KGHSH and CDR2 LQKENI come from the germline V gene. CDR3 length: 17 residues. V was clipped by 2 bases and J by 6 bases, with 20 bases between them. The CDR3 DNA is TGTGCCAGCTCACCATCTGAATTCGGGGACTTTTTTCAGCCCCAGCATTTT. The encoded protein is CASSPSEFGDFFQPQHF.

This chain links TRBV18 with TRBJ2-1; no definite D call. The CDR3 length is 16 residues. Per germline, CDR1 KGHSH and CDR2 LQKENI. Trimming stripped 3 bases from V and 5 bases from J, with 17 bases between. This CDR3 reads CASSPAGTAANNEQFF. CDR3 bases: TGTGCCAGCTCACCGGCAGGTACAGCCGCAAACAATGAGCAGTTCTTC.

The gene calls are TRBV10-3 and TRBJ1-1; 7 bases are shared with TRBD1. The ends lost 6 bases at V and 3 bases at J; junction bases unmatched: 7. CDR3 length: 14 amino acids. The germline gives CDR1 ENHRY, CDR2 SYGVKD. CDR3 sequence reads: CAISYTGEDTEAFF. DNA of the CDR3: TGTGCCATCAGCTATACAGGGGAGGACACTGAAGCTTTCTTT.

This clone has more than one count but fewer than ten. This chain uses TRBV27 with TRBJ1-1, with D uncertain. CDR3 length equals 10 residues. V dropped 6 bases and J dropped 7 bases, with 6 bases sitting between them. Germline V gene data show CDR1 as MNHEY and CDR2 as SMNVEV (reference sequence). CDR3 nucleotides: TGTGCCAGCAGCTACAGTGAAGCTTTCTTT. Translation: CASSYSEAFF.